This TCR beta chain is from a study of blood T cell repertoires in COVID-19. Study-wide context: Sources were T cells, B-cell-depleted T cells, or PBMCs; the material itself was cDNA or gDNA.

Sequenced by immunoSEQ multiplex PCR; TCRdb stores in-frame clones only, minus some. Found here are roughly 250,000 clones, around four fifths of them singletons; the top ten hold 3% to 4%. Germline CDR1 reads MNHEY; CDR2 reads SVGAGI. Trimming removed 0 bases from V and 7 bases from J; junction bases left unmatched: 2. The CDR3 runs to 13 residues. Sample: peripheral blood. This receptor was obtained from a woman aged 40 to 55 with active or convalescent COVID-19. This chain joins TRBV6-5 and TRBJ1-2; 7 nucleotides line up with TRBD1. CDR3 residues: CASSYSGGSGYTF. As DNA, the CDR3 is TGTGCCAGCAGTTACTCAGGGGGCAGTGGCTACACCTTC.